This T cell receptor beta chain was identified during a study of blood T cell repertoires in COVID-19. Repertoires were generated with immunoSEQ multiplex PCR, while TCRdb's copy carries only in-frame clones and drops some. Of a few hundred thousand clones listed, 90% to 95% are singletons. This clone showed up just once. Participants came from some 23 US areas, aged about 18 to 89 years. Cohort placement rested on clinical history that participants reported themselves. The CDR3 has 17 amino acids. V was pared by 2 bases and J by 4 bases, with 10 bases of the junction left unmatched. The germline V gene encodes CDR1 SGHNT and CDR2 YYREEE (reference sequence).

This receptor was taken from a human donor in a cohort exposed to, infected with or recovered from COVID-19 (not recorded which). The donor label of this sample is uncertain. The rearrangement joins TRBV5-4 to TRBJ2-3, with TRBD2 matching 10 bases. Sequenced input: PBMCs or T cells enriched from blood (not recorded which). In DNA form, the CDR3 reads TGTGCCAGCAGCTTACTAGCGGGGACTGGGCCGTCAGATACGCAGTATTTT. Residues: CASSLLAGTGPSDTQYF.